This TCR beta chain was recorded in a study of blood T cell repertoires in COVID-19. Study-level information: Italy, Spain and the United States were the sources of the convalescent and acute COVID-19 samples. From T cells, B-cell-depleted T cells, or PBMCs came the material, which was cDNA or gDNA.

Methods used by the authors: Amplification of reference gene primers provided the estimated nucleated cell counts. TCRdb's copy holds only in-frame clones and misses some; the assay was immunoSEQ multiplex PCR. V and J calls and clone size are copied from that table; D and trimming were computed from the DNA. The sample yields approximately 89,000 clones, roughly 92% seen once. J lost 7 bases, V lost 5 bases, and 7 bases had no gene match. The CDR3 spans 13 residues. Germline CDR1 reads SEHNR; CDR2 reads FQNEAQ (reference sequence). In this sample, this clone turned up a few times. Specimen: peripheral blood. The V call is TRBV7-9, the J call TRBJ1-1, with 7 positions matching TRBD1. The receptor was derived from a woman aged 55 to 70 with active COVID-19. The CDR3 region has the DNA TGTGCCAGCAGCCCCGCGGCAGGGGGTGAAGCTTTCTTT. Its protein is CASSPAAGGEAFF.